The present TCR beta chain was sequenced within a study of blood T cells in healthy people across ages. The CDR3 contains 16 residues. Germline V gene data show CDR1 as SGHKS and CDR2 as YYEKEE (reference sequence). The use of a sample-barcoded 5' primer and a J-beta primer mix characterized a second PCR of roughly 7 to 11 cycles. One entry per CDR3 protein, called by TCRdb with MiXCR from the 5' RACE reads. This sample has around 870,000 distinct CDR3 sequences, with 25% to 30% found just once. Specimen: blood. This TCR came from a woman of 80 years or more in good health. The genes are TRBV5-5 and TRBJ2-7, with 12 bases aligning to TRBD1. The last part of the DNA fits TRBJ2-5 better; the J call may be wrong. The CDR3 here is CASTRGPGQGAETQYF. The CDR3 nucleotides are TGTGCCAGCACACGGGGACCGGGACAGGGGGCAGAGACCCAGTACTTC.